This T cell receptor beta chain was captured in a study of T cell repertoires in cytomegalovirus infection. Study as a whole: In public TCR beta signatures, there were indications of both CMV infection and matching HLA type.

On this clonotype itself: Its target is not known.

Study outcomes and limitations: Predominance within the ex vivo response was attributable to HLA-C-restricted CMV-specific TCR beta clonotypes. Accumulated public TCR beta family frequency recognized individuals carrying CMV together with the relevant HLA.

V lost 7 bases and J 4 bases, leaving 17 bases between the germline ends. The CDR3 is 14 amino acids. One entry per CDR3 protein, called by TCRdb with MiXCR from the reads. Of 200,000 to 300,000 distinct CDR3 sequences in the sample, roughly 9.1% were seen once. This receptor was obtained from a human donor in good health (CMV status not recorded). Some clones in this sample may be carry-over from other donors' samples. J is TRBJ2-7 and V is TRBV12-3 or TRBV12-4; no firm D call. Sequencing input: PBMCs. CDR3 nucleotide sequence: TGTGCCAGCAACTCTGGCAGTTTACTTTACGAGCAGTACTTC. Protein product: CASNSGSLLYEQYF.